This T cell receptor (beta chain) was captured in a study of blood T cell repertoires in COVID-19. Study as a whole: Acute and convalescent COVID-19 specimens originated in the United States, Italy and Spain. Nucleic acid was either cDNA or gDNA, and it came from T cells, B-cell-depleted T cells, or PBMCs.

The germline V gene has CDR1 MDHEN and CDR2 SYDVKM. V lost 8 bases and J lost 2; bases outside the gene matches: 4. The CDR3 runs 13 residues. As processed by the authors: Reference gene primer amplification in the assay estimated nucleated cell counts. TCRdb keeps only in-frame clones here, not all; method: immunoSEQ multiplex PCR. V, J and clone size are those of that table, while D and trimming were read from the DNA. The repertoire holds 200,000 to 250,000 clones, with about 88% as singletons. This receptor was taken from a man aged 50-60 years who had recovered from COVID-19. Specimen: peripheral blood. The rearrangement links TRBV28 to TRBJ2-5; 8 nucleotides match TRBD2. Here the CDR3 DNA reads TGTGCCAGCCGAGCGGGGGCACAAGAGACCCAGTACTTC. Amino acids: CASRAGAQETQYF.